The clone carrying this T cell receptor (beta chain) was seen many times. Its antigen is not identified. With V trimmed by 2 bases and J by 4 bases, 6 bases remained unmatched. The length of the CDR3 is 15 residues. The germline CDR1 and CDR2 sequences are SGHRS and YFSETQ. The data were taken from a study of read filtering for tumor transcriptome and immune sequencing. Background on the study: About 8 patients were R-ISS I, some 15 were R-ISS II, 6 or 7 were R-ISS III. Study observations and caveats: Around 82% of IR-seq clonotypes had a single read, yet these held about 3.5% of reads.

The library was built from about 370 ng RNA with molecular barcoded adaptors for alpha/delta and beta/gamma chains. TCRdb analysed the reads with MiXCR anew, one entry per CDR3 protein. The sample has 94,000 or so distinct CDR3 sequences; more than 9% are singletons. Input material: a population of CD138-negative cells sorted from bone marrow. The TCR comes from a donor at least 40 years old with multiple myeloma. The chain recombines TRBV5-1 with TRBJ2-3; 8 nucleotides match TRBD2. Here the CDR3 DNA reads TGCGCCAGCAGCTTCACTAGCGGTGAGGCAGATACGCAGTATTTT. Translation: CASSFTSGEADTQYF.